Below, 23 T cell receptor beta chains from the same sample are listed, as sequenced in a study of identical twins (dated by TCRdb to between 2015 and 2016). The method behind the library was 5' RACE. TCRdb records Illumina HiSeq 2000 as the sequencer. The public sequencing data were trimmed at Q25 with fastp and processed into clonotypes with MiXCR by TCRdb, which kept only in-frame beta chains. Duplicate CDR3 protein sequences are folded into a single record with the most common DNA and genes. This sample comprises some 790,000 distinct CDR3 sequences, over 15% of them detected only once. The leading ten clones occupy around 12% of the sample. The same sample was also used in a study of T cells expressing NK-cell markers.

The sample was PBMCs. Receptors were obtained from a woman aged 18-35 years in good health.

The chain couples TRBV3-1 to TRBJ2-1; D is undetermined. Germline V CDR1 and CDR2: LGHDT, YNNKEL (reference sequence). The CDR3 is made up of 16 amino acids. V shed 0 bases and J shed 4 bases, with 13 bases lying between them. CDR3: CASSQEVLANYNEQFF. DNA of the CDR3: TGTGCCAGCAGCCAAGAGGTGCTGGCTAATTACAATGAGCAGTTCTTC.

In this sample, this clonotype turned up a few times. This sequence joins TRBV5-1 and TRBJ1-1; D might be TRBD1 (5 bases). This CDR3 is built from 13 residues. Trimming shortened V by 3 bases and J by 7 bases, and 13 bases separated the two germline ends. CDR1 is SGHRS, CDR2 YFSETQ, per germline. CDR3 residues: CASSWGSRNEAFF. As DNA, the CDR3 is TGCGCCAGCAGCTGGGGCAGTCGAAATGAAGCTTTCTTT.

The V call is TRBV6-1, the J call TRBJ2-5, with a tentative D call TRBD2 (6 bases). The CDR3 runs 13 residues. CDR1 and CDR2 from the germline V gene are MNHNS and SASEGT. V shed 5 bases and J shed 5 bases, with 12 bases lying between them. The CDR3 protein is CASSRLVRETQYF. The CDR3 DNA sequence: TGTGCCAGCAGTAGACTAGTCCGGGAGACCCAGTACTTC.

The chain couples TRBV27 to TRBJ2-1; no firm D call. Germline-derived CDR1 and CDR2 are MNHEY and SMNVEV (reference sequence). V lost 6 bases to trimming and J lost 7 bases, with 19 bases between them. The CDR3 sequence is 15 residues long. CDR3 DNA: TGTGCCAGCAGACCCCTGGGGTCTGGGGATAATGAGCAGTTCTTC. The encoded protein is CASRPLGSGDNEQFF.

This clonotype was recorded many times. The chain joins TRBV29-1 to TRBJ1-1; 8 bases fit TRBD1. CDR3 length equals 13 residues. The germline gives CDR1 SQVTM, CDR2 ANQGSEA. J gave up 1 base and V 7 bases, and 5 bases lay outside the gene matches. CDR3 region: CSAQGQGNTEAFF. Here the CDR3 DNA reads TGCAGCGCACAAGGACAGGGGAACACTGAAGCTTTCTTT. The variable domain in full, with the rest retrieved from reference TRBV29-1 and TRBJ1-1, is SAVISQKPSRDICQRGTSLTIQCQVDSQVTMMFWYRQQPGQSLTLIATANQGSEATYESGFVIDKFPISRPNLTFSTLTVSNMSPEDSSIYLCSAQGQGNTEAFFGQGTRLTVV.

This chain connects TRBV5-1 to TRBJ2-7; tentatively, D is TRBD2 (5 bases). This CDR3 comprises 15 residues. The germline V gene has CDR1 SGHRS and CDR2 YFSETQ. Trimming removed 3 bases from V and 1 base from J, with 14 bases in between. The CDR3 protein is CASSWTPTPSYEQYF. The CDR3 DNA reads TGCGCCAGCAGCTGGACTCCGACACCTTCCTACGAGCAGTACTTC.

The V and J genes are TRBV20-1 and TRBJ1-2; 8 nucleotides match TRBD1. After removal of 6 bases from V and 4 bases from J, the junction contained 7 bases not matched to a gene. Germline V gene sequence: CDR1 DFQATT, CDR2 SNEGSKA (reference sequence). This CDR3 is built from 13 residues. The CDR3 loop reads CSATDRVGYGYTF. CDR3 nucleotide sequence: TGCAGTGCCACGGACAGGGTGGGCTATGGCTACACCTTC.

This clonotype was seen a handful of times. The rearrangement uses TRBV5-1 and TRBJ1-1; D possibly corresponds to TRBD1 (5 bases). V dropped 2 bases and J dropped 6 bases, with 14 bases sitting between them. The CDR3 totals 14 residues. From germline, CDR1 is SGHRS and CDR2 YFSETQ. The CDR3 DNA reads TGCGCCAGCAGCTTAGGGGAAGCGGGCCCTGAAGCTTTCTTT. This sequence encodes CASSLGEAGPEAFF.

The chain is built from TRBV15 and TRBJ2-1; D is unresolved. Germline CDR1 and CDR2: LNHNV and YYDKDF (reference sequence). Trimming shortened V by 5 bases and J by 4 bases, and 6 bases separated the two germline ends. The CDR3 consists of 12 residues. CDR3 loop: CATSSRYNEQFF. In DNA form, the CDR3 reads TGTGCCACCAGCTCGCGGTACAATGAGCAGTTCTTC.

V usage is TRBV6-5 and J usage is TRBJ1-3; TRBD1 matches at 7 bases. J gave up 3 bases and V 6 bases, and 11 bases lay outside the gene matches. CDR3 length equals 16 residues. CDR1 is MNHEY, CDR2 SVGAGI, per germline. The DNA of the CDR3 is TGTGCCAGCAGCTACCGCCGTGACAGGGTTGGAAACACCATATATTTT. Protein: CASSYRRDRVGNTIYF.

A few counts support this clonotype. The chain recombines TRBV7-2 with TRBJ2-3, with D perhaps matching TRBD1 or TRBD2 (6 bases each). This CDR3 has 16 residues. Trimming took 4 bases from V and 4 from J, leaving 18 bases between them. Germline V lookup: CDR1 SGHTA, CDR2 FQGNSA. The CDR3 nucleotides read TGTGCCAGCAGCTCCCCTTTGGAGGGGGGCTCAGATACGCAGTATTTT. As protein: CASSSPLEGGSDTQYF. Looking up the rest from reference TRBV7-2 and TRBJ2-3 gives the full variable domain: GAGVSQSPSNKVTEKGKDVELRCDPISGHTALYWYRQSLGQGLEFLIYFQGNSAPDKSGLPSDRFSAERTGGSVSTLTIQRTQQEDSAVYLCASSSPLEGGSDTQYFGPGTRLTVL.

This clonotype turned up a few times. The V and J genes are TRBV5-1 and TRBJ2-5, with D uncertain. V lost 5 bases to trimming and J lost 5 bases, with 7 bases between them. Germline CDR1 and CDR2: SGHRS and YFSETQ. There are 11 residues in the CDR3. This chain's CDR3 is CASRQEETQYF. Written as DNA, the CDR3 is TGCGCCAGCAGGCAGGAGGAGACCCAGTACTTC.

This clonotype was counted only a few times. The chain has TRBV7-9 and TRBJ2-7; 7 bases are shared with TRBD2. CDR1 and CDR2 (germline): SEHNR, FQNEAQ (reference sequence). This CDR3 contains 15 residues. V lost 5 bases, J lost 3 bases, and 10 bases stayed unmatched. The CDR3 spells CASSLQLAMGYEQYF. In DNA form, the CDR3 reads TGTGCCAGCAGCCTCCAACTAGCGATGGGCTACGAGCAGTACTTC.

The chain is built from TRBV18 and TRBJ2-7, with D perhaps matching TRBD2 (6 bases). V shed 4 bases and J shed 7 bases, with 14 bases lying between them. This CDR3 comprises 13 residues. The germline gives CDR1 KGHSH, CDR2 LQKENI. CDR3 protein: CASSQTRDVEQYF. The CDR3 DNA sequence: TGTGCCAGCTCACAAACGCGGGACGTGGAGCAGTACTTC.

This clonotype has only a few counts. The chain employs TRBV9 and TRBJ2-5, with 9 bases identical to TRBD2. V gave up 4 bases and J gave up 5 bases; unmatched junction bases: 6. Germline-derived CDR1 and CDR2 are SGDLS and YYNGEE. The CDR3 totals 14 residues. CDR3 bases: TGTGCCAGCAGCTTAGCGGGAGTGGGGGAGACCCAGTACTTC. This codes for CASSLAGVGETQYF.

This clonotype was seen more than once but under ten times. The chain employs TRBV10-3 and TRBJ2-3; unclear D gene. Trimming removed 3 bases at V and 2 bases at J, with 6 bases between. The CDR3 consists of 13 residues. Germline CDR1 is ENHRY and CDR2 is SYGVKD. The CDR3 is CAISEITTDTQYF. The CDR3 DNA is TGTGCCATCAGTGAAATTACCACAGATACGCAGTATTTT.

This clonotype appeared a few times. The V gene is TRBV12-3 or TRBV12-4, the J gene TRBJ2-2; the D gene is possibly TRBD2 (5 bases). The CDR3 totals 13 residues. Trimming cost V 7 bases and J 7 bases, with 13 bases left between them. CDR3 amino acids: CASTRLEVGELFF. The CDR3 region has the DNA TGTGCCAGCACCCGCCTGGAGGTCGGGGAGCTGTTTTTT.

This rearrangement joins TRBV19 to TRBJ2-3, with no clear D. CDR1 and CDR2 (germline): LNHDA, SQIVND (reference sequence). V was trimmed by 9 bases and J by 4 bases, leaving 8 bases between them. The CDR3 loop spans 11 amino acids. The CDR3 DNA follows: TGTGCCAGCAAATGGGCAGATACGCAGTATTTT. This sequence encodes CASKWADTQYF.

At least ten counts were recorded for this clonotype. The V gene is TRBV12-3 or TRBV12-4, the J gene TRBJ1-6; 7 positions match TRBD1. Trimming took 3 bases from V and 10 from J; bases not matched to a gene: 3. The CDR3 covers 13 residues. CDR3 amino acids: CASSLTGRSPLHF. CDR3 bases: TGTGCCAGCAGTTTGACAGGGAGGTCACCCCTCCACTTT.

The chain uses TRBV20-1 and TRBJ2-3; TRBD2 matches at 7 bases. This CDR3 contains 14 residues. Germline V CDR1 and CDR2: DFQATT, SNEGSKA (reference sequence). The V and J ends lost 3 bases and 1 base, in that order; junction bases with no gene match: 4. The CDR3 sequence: CSASLTSGTDTQYF. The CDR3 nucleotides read TGCAGTGCTAGCCTAACTAGCGGCACAGATACGCAGTATTTT.

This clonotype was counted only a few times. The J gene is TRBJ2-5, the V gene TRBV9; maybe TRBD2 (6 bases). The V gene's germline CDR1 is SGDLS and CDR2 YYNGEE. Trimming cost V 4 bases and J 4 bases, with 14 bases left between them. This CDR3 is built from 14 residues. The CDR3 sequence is CASSTGLSGETQYF. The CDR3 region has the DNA TGTGCCAGCAGCACGGGACTTAGTGGAGAGACCCAGTACTTC.

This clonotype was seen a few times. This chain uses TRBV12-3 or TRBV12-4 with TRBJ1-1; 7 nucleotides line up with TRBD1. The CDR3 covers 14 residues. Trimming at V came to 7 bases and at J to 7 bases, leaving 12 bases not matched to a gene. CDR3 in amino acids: CASTLGQHRLEAFF. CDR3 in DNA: TGTGCCAGCACCTTGGGACAGCACAGACTTGAAGCTTTCTTT.

CDR3 coding DNA: TGCGCCAGCGGCCCGCGCGGGCCGAACAATGAGCAGTTCTTC. It translates to CASGPRGPNNEQFF. This sequence joins TRBV5-1 and TRBJ2-1, with D perhaps matching TRBD2 (5 bases). Trimming took 7 bases from V and 5 from J, leaving 16 bases between them. CDR1 is SGHRS, CDR2 YFSETQ, per germline. CDR3 length: 14 amino acids.